This T cell receptor (beta chain) was documented in a study of control samples from healthy donors and cancer patients. Clones were read by immunoSEQ multiplex PCR, and TCRdb kept only the in-frame ones, dropping some. The table includes about 140,000 clones, roughly 92% detected once. The V and J ends lost 2 bases and 4 bases, in that order; junction bases with no gene match: 12. Germline CDR1 and CDR2: MGHDK and SYGVNS. CDR3 length: 18 residues. The TCR comes from a man younger than 40 in good health. Sequenced material: blood. The chain combines TRBV25-1 with TRBJ2-7; TRBD2 matches at 12 bases. The CDR3 loop reads CASSERGETSGRFYEQYF. The CDR3, as DNA: TGTGCCAGCAGTGAACGGGGGGAGACTAGCGGGAGATTTTACGAGCAGTACTTC.